Below, one T cell receptor beta chain is given with its context. Its antigen is unknown. The data belong to a study of shared clonotypes between healthy human individuals. Study-wide results and caveats: Generally, naive subsets came out with larger estimated richness than memory subsets.

The DNA input per sorted-subset replicate PCR was 150 to 200 ng, corresponding to tens of thousands of T cell genomes. Clones were read by immunoSEQ multiplex PCR, and TCRdb kept only the in-frame ones, dropping some. Of roughly 2.6 million clones in the sample, approximately 94% were seen once. The clonotype comes from a young man in good health. The sample comprised naive CD4+ T cells sorted from blood. Subset reported: CD45RA+ positively selected.

The CDR3 loop is CASSPSGRVSYEQYF. CDR3 coding DNA: TGTGCCAGCAGCCCTAGCGGGAGAGTCAGCTACGAGCAGTACTTC. The rearrangement links TRBV9 to TRBJ2-7, with TRBD2 matching over 10 bases. V gave up 4 bases and J gave up 3 bases; unmatched junction bases: 7. Germline V gene sequence: CDR1 SGDLS, CDR2 YYNGEE. The CDR3 loop spans 15 amino acids.